This T cell receptor beta chain derives from a study of T cells in Graves' hyperthyroidism and ophthalmopathy. On the study more broadly: Staff took peripheral blood when the initial diagnosis was made, before any treatment began. Study results and limitations: Ophthalmopathy was told apart from stable hyperthyroidism by a 13 V-J model.

This CDR3 comprises 17 residues. Germline V gene sequence: CDR1 DFQATT, CDR2 SNEGSKA (reference sequence). The J segment lost 0 bases and the V segment lost 3 bases, leaving 9 bases of the junction unmatched. Any symptoms of ophthalmopathy came after the first hyperthyroidism diagnosis, from which the blood sample dates. The sample holds many counts of this clonotype. Antigen specificity is unknown. Amplification yielded TCR beta CDR3 regions, with RNA transcripts as the source. Primed by the HTBI set, a first-round RT-PCR was run on the TCR CDR3. MiXCR, applied by TCRdb to the multiplex PCR reads, yields one record per CDR3 protein. Among around 250,000 distinct CDR3 sequences listed, roughly 14% were seen once.

Sequencing was done on a sample of blood. This TCR came from a woman in her thirties or forties with Graves' hyperthyroidism that later progressed to Graves' ophthalmopathy. V and J are TRBV20-1 and TRBJ2-7; 12 bases map to TRBD2. The CDR3 sequence: CSARGASGRATSYEQYF. CDR3 DNA: TGCAGTGCTAGGGGGGCTAGCGGGAGGGCAACCTCCTACGAGCAGTACTTC.